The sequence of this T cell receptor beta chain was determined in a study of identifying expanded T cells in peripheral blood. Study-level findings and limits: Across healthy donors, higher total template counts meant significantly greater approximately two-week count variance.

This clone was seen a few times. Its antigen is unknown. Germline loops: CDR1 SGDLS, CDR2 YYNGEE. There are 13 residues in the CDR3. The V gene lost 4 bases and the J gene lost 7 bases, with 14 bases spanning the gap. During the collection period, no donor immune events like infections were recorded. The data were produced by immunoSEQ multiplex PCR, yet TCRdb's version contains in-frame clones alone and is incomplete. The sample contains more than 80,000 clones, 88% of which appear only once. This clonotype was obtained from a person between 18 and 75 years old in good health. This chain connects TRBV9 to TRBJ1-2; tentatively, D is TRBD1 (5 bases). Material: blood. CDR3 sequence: CASSMPGGAGYTF. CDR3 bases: TGTGCCAGCAGCATGCCAGGCGGGGCTGGCTACACCTTC.